This passage covers 8 T cell receptor beta chains from one sample sequenced in a study of blood T cells in healthy people across ages. A sample-barcoded 5' primer and a J-beta primer mix were used in a second PCR of about 6 to 12 cycles. In TCRdb, the 5' RACE reads were re-called with MiXCR into one record per CDR3 protein. Of fewer than 700,000 distinct CDR3 sequences listed, more than 45% are singletons. The source material was blood. The receptors originated from a man at least 80 years old in good health.

The gene calls are TRBV30 and TRBJ2-5; perhaps TRBD1 as D (5 bases). The CDR3 is made up of 15 amino acids. Trimming cost V 0 bases and J 2 bases, with 13 bases left between them. Germline values: CDR1 GTSNPN, CDR2 SVGIG (reference sequence). The CDR3 loop is CAWSVLGHKQETQYF. The CDR3 DNA is TGTGCCTGGAGTGTACTCGGACACAAACAAGAGACCCAGTACTTC.

The chain recombines TRBV4-1 with TRBJ1-4; no clear D gene. Germline CDR1 is MGHRA and CDR2 is YSYEKL. Trimming removed 1 base from V and 6 bases from J, with 9 bases in between. The CDR3 is 14 amino acids. CDR3 nucleotides: TGCGCCAGCAGCCAAGTAGAGAGGGATGAAAAACTGTTTTTT. This codes for CASSQVERDEKLFF.

The CDR3 region is CAWSVGRPLEQYF. CDR3 sequence (DNA): TGTGCCTGGAGTGTGGGCCGCCCCCTCGAGCAGTACTTC. V usage is TRBV30 and J usage is TRBJ2-7, with D uncertain. The CDR3 is 13 residues long. Per germline, CDR1 GTSNPN and CDR2 SVGIG (reference sequence). V lost 0 bases to trimming and J lost 6 bases, with 12 bases between them.

The gene calls are TRBV4-3 and TRBJ2-1, with TRBD2 matching over 10 bases. CDR1 is LGHNA and CDR2 is YSLEER in the germline V gene. This CDR3 contains 16 residues. With 0 bases clipped from V and 7 bases from J, the junction kept 6 bases outside the gene matches. The chain's CDR3 is CASSQESGGAFNEQFF. As DNA, the CDR3 is TGCGCCAGCAGCCAAGAAAGCGGGGGGGCCTTTAATGAGCAGTTCTTC.

The rearrangement links TRBV28 to TRBJ2-7; no reliable D call. This CDR3 comprises 13 residues. V was clipped by 5 bases and J by 4 bases, with 12 bases between them. Germline V gives CDR1 MDHEN, CDR2 SYDVKM. The CDR3 region is CASSPTSGYEQYF. The CDR3 DNA reads TGTGCCAGCAGTCCCACGAGTGGGTACGAGCAGTACTTC.

This clonotype was found a few times. CDR3 sequence: CASSLTVLLAKNIQYF. The CDR3 DNA reads TGTGCCAGCAGTTTGACAGTTTTACTAGCCAAAAACATTCAGTACTTC. This chain joins TRBV27 and TRBJ2-4; perhaps TRBD1 as D (5 bases). V lost 3 bases to trimming and J lost 0 bases, with 12 bases between them. Germline V gene sequence: CDR1 MNHEY, CDR2 SMNVEV (reference sequence). CDR3 length: 16 amino acids.

This chain connects TRBV12-3 or TRBV12-4 to TRBJ2-1; D call uncertain. The CDR3 runs to 17 residues. V was shortened by 4 bases and J by 8 bases, with 24 bases between the two germline ends. This CDR3 reads CASSSTSKVTERDEQFF. The CDR3 DNA reads TGTGCCAGCAGTTCCACCAGCAAAGTAACCGAAAGGGATGAGCAGTTCTTC.

The chain links TRBV7-9 to TRBJ1-1; TRBD1 is a possible D gene (6 bases). This CDR3 contains 12 residues. Trimming removed 5 bases at V and 8 bases at J, with 12 bases between. From germline, CDR1 is SEHNR and CDR2 FQNEAQ (reference sequence). The CDR3 sequence: CASSRRTDEAFF. The CDR3 DNA follows: TGTGCCAGCAGCCGTCGGACAGACGAAGCTTTCTTT. Full variable domain (remainder filled in from reference TRBV7-9 and TRBJ1-1): DTGVSQNPRHKITKRGQNVTFRCDPISEHNRLYWYRQTLGQGPEFLTYFQNEAQLEKSRLLSDRFSAERPKGSFSTLEIQRTEQGDSAMYLCASSRRTDEAFFGQGTRLTVV.